Shown below are 32 T cell receptor beta chains from a single sample sequenced in a study of T cell changes during pregnancy in multiple sclerosis. Data came from immunoSEQ multiplex PCR; TCRdb stores just in-frame clones and leaves some out. The table records more than 25,000 clones, approximately 88% of them present only once. The sequenced sample was CD8+ T cells from peripheral blood mononuclear cells, obtained before pregnancy. These receptors came from a female donor with multiple sclerosis, enrolled in a pregnancy study.

The V gene is TRBV9, the J gene TRBJ2-6; tentative D call: TRBD2 (6 bases). V dropped 0 bases and J dropped 0 bases, with 10 bases sitting between them. CDR1 is SGDLS, CDR2 YYNGEE, per germline. The CDR3 is 17 amino acids. For the CDR3, the DNA is TGTGCCAGCAGCGTAGCGCGGGATCTCTCTGGGGCCAACGTCCTGACTTTC. Translation gives CASSVARDLSGANVLTF. Together with reference TRBV9 and TRBJ2-6, the CDR3 gives the full variable domain: DSGVTQTPKHLITATGQRVTLRCSPRSGDLSVYWYQQSLDQGLQFLIQYYNGEERAKGNILERFSAQQFPDLHSELNLSSLELGDSALYFCASSVARDLSGANVLTFGAGSRLTVL.

The chain recombines TRBV13 with TRBJ2-5, with 7 bases fitting TRBD1. With 4 bases clipped from V and 3 bases from J, the junction kept 2 bases outside the gene matches. Per the germline V gene, CDR1 is PRHDT and CDR2 is FYEKMQ (reference sequence). CDR3 length: 13 residues. The CDR3: CASSSDREETQYF. CDR3 sequence (DNA): TGTGCCAGCAGCTCCGACAGGGAAGAGACCCAGTACTTC.

The chain recombines TRBV6-5 with TRBJ2-7; a possible D gene is TRBD2 (5 bases). The ends were cut back, 0 bases at V and 1 base at J, with 13 bases in the middle. Germline CDR1 is MNHEY and CDR2 is SVGAGI. The CDR3 extends over 16 amino acids. CDR3 DNA sequence: TGTGCCAGCAGTTACTCGAGCGGAATACGGTCCTACGAGCAGTACTTC. It yields the protein CASSYSSGIRSYEQYF.

This clone was seen more than once but under ten times. The chain joins TRBV5-6 to TRBJ1-2; 11 nucleotides agree with TRBD1. J lost 2 bases, V lost 3 bases, and 3 bases had no gene match. The CDR3 is made up of 15 amino acids. Germline V CDR1 and CDR2: SGHDT, YYEEEE. CDR3 DNA sequence: TGTGCCAGCAGCTCCTGGACAGGGGGCAACTATGGCTACACCTTC. The encoded protein is CASSSWTGGNYGYTF.

On this clone itself: Within the sample, other DNA sequences also encode this same CDR3. The chain couples TRBV4-3 to TRBJ2-2; D is unclear. This CDR3 comprises 15 residues. CDR1 is LGHNA and CDR2 is YSLEER in the germline V gene. Between the trimmed V and J ends, which lost 2 bases and 0 bases, there was a span of 7 bases. This CDR3 is CASSQLTANTGELFF. In DNA, the CDR3 is TGCGCCAGCAGCCAACTCACAGCGAACACCGGGGAGCTGTTTTTT.

A few counts support this clone. V usage is TRBV30 and J usage is TRBJ2-3, with 13 bases matching TRBD2. In germline, CDR1 is GTSNPN, CDR2 SVGIG (reference sequence). V was pared by 0 bases and J by 4 bases, with 1 base of the junction left unmatched. The CDR3 contains 15 residues. Here the CDR3 reads CAWSVLAGGPDTQYF. The CDR3 DNA sequence: TGTGCCTGGAGTGTACTAGCGGGGGGGCCAGATACGCAGTATTTT.

The V and J genes are TRBV4-1 and TRBJ1-1; weak D call: TRBD1 (5 bases). Per germline, CDR1 MGHRA and CDR2 YSYEKL. This CDR3 contains 16 residues. The V gene lost 1 base and the J gene lost 0 bases, with 12 bases spanning the gap. The CDR3 sequence: CASSQASGLMNTEAFF. In DNA, the CDR3 is TGCGCCAGCAGCCAAGCCTCAGGGCTCATGAACACTGAAGCTTTCTTT.

The CDR3 DNA reads as TGTGCCAGCACCCCGGGGGGAGTGGATGAAAAACTGTTTTTT. It codes for CASTPGGVDEKLFF. The chain uses TRBV5-6 and TRBJ1-4; the D gene is possibly TRBD1 (5 bases). Trimming took 6 bases from V and 6 from J, leaving 15 bases between them. CDR1 is SGHDT, CDR2 YYEEEE, per germline. This CDR3 has 14 amino acids.

The genes are TRBV9 and TRBJ2-7; D might be TRBD2 (5 bases). This CDR3 region has 14 residues. V dropped 3 bases and J dropped 0 bases, with 10 bases sitting between them. Germline CDR1 is SGDLS and CDR2 is YYNGEE. The CDR3 sequence is CASSGGPSSYEQYF. Here the CDR3 DNA reads TGTGCCAGCAGCGGCGGGCCGAGCTCCTACGAGCAGTACTTC.

The chain is built from TRBV4-3 and TRBJ2-3; TRBD2 agrees at 7 bases. The germline V gene has CDR1 LGHNA and CDR2 YSLEER. With 0 bases clipped from V and 3 bases from J, the junction kept 6 bases outside the gene matches. The CDR3 covers 16 residues. The DNA of the CDR3 is TGCGCCAGCAGCCAAGATCTGGGGGGGGGTACAGATACGCAGTATTTT. It yields the protein CASSQDLGGGTDTQYF.

This chain joins TRBV6-6 and TRBJ1-5; the D gene is possibly TRBD1 (5 bases). CDR1 is MNHNY and CDR2 is SVGAGI in the germline V gene (reference sequence). V dropped 2 bases and J dropped 4 bases, with 12 bases sitting between them. This CDR3 has 15 residues. This CDR3 is CASSYKGRANQPQHF. Here the CDR3 DNA reads TGTGCCAGCAGTTACAAGGGGAGGGCAAATCAGCCCCAGCATTTT.

The V call is TRBV13, the J call TRBJ1-1; unclear D gene. The CDR3 sequence is 14 residues long. Germline assignment: CDR1 PRHDT and CDR2 FYEKMQ (reference sequence). V was clipped by 3 bases and J by 4 bases, with 12 bases between them. In DNA, the CDR3 is TGTGCCAGCAGCTTCGGGTTGGCACTCACTGAAGCTTTCTTT. This encodes CASSFGLALTEAFF.

Only one count was recorded for this clone. J is TRBJ1-4 and V is TRBV16; D remains ambiguous. The CDR3 consists of 14 residues. Germline V lookup: CDR1 KGHSY, CDR2 FQNENV. With 0 bases removed from V and 5 bases from J, the gap between germline ends came to 7 bases. As DNA, the CDR3 is TGTGCCAGCAGCCAATCGGCCGGGAATGAAAAACTGTTTTTT. This sequence encodes CASSQSAGNEKLFF.

The chain joins TRBV30 to TRBJ2-1; TRBD2 agrees at 9 bases. The CDR3 runs to 19 residues. Trimming cost V 0 bases and J 3 bases; bases outside gene matches: 15. Germline assignment: CDR1 GTSNPN and CDR2 SVGIG (reference sequence). CDR3 in DNA: TGTGCCTGGAGTGTACAACTAGCCCGATCTAGCGGGGTCTACAATGAGCAGTTCTTC. It yields the protein CAWSVQLARSSGVYNEQFF.

The chain links TRBV6-1 to TRBJ2-5; D is unclear. The CDR3 sequence is 13 residues long. The germline V and J ends were trimmed by 6 bases and 2 bases, with 10 bases remaining between them. Germline loops: CDR1 MNHNS, CDR2 SASEGT. The CDR3 loop is CASSDFLQETQYF. The CDR3 region has the DNA TGTGCCAGCAGCGATTTTCTACAAGAGACCCAGTACTTC.

V usage is TRBV19 and J usage is TRBJ1-2; 8 nucleotides match TRBD1. Germline V gene lookup returns CDR1 LNHDA and CDR2 SQIVND (reference sequence). V shed 5 bases and J 4 bases; nucleotides not matched to a gene: 9. This CDR3 has 15 amino acids. The CDR3 spells CASSLATGEGYGYTF. The CDR3, as DNA: TGTGCCAGTAGTCTAGCGACAGGGGAGGGCTATGGCTACACCTTC.

This chain connects TRBV27 to TRBJ1-5, with 7 positions matching TRBD1. V dropped 7 bases and J dropped 4; count of bases not matched to a gene: 10. The germline V gene has CDR1 MNHEY and CDR2 SMNVEV (reference sequence). This CDR3 has 15 amino acids. The CDR3 is CASKITGEWNQPQHF. CDR3 in DNA: TGTGCCAGCAAGATTACAGGGGAGTGGAATCAGCCCCAGCATTTT.

The chain combines TRBV9 with TRBJ1-1; D may be TRBD1 (5 bases). The CDR3 sequence is 13 residues long. Trimming left V 3 bases short and J 8 bases short, with 14 bases between. Germline assignment: CDR1 SGDLS and CDR2 YYNGEE. The CDR3 here is CASSAGGGTEAFF. DNA of the CDR3: TGTGCCAGCAGCGCCGGGGGAGGTACGGAAGCTTTCTTT.

This clone showed up just a few times. This sequence joins TRBV2 and TRBJ1-2; the match to TRBD1 covers 8 bases. The CDR3 extends over 11 amino acids. J gave up 6 bases and V 8 bases, and 2 bases lay outside the gene matches. Looked up from germline, CDR1 is SNHLY and CDR2 is FYNNEI. CDR3 region: CASGQGNGYTF. DNA of the CDR3: TGTGCCAGCGGACAGGGCAATGGCTACACCTTC.

V and J are TRBV6-5 and TRBJ2-1; unclear D gene. CDR3 length: 13 residues. Germline loops: CDR1 MNHEY, CDR2 SVGAGI. V lost 8 bases and J lost 5, with 13 bases in between. The DNA for the CDR3 is TGTGCCAGCCGGCAGGCCCTTGACAATGAGCAGTTCTTC. Residues: CASRQALDNEQFF.

This chain links TRBV7-3 with TRBJ2-3; TRBD2 might be the D (5 bases). This CDR3 is built from 13 residues. Germline CDR1 and CDR2: SGHTA and FQGTGA. Between the trimmed V and J ends, which lost 5 bases and 6 bases, there was a span of 12 bases. The CDR3 sequence: CASSTLAPDTQYF. The DNA of the CDR3 is TGTGCCAGCAGCACTCTAGCTCCGGATACGCAGTATTTT.

The J gene is TRBJ2-3, the V gene TRBV5-4; 8 bases fit TRBD2. The CDR3 loop spans 15 amino acids. J was trimmed by 4 bases and V by 4 bases; bases with no gene match: 8. Germline V CDR1 and CDR2: SGHNT, YYREEE (reference sequence). CDR3 region: CASSRRAGGPDTQYF. The CDR3 bases are TGTGCCAGCAGCCGGCGGGCGGGGGGCCCAGATACGCAGTATTTT.

This rearrangement joins TRBV4-1 to TRBJ1-2, with 9 nucleotides matching TRBD1. The V gene's germline CDR1 is MGHRA and CDR2 YSYEKL. V was clipped by 2 bases and J by 6 bases; unmatched bases: 7. The CDR3 runs to 15 residues. CDR3 sequence: CASSQRDRVLDGYTF. The CDR3 coding sequence is TGCGCCAGCAGCCAAAGGGACAGGGTTTTGGATGGCTACACCTTC.

The V call is TRBV7-8, the J call TRBJ2-7; weak D call: TRBD1 (6 bases). The germline gives CDR1 SGHVS, CDR2 FQNEAQ. V shed 5 bases and J shed 0 bases, with 17 bases lying between them. The CDR3 runs 16 residues. The chain's CDR3 is CASSRPLGGSSYEQYF. CDR3 DNA sequence: TGTGCCAGCAGCCGACCGCTTGGGGGCAGCTCCTACGAGCAGTACTTC.

The chain joins TRBV4-1 to TRBJ1-1; D might be TRBD1 (6 bases). The CDR3 length is 15 residues. In germline, CDR1 is MGHRA, CDR2 YSYEKL. Trimming pared 4 bases from V and 3 bases from J, leaving 15 bases between. Here the CDR3 DNA reads TGCGCCAGCAGCCGGGGAGGGGGACTGGACACTGAAGCTTTCTTT. Its translation: CASSRGGGLDTEAFF.

CDR3: CASSSGSETGELFF. The DNA for the CDR3 is TGTGCCAGCAGTTCAGGGTCGGAGACCGGGGAGCTGTTTTTT. This chain connects TRBV6-1 to TRBJ2-2; tentatively, D is TRBD1 (5 bases). CDR3 length: 14 amino acids. The V gene lost 5 bases and the J gene lost 5 bases, with 12 bases spanning the gap. The germline V gene encodes CDR1 MNHNS and CDR2 SASEGT.

The genes are TRBV4-3 and TRBJ2-1; D is perhaps TRBD1 (5 bases). The CDR3 is made up of 19 amino acids. The ends were cut back, 2 bases at V and 2 bases at J, with 22 bases in the middle. The germline gives CDR1 LGHNA, CDR2 YSLEER. CDR3 protein: CASSQLTGQNRNPYNEQFF. CDR3 in DNA: TGCGCCAGCAGCCAATTAACAGGCCAGAACCGGAACCCCTACAATGAGCAGTTCTTC.

In this sample, this clone turned up once. V and J are TRBV4-1 and TRBJ2-4; a possible D gene is TRBD2 (5 bases). V lost 0 bases to trimming and J lost 0 bases, with 9 bases between them. Per germline, CDR1 MGHRA and CDR2 YSYEKL. This CDR3 is built from 16 residues. CDR3 sequence (DNA): TGCGCCAGCAGCCAAGAGCGGGCCCGAGCCAAAAACATTCAGTACTTC. It specifies CASSQERARAKNIQYF.

This clone was seen only a few times. The chain is built from TRBV28 and TRBJ1-5, with 10 bases that match TRBD1. The trim removed 6 bases at V and 6 bases at J, leaving 11 bases unmatched. Germline CDR1 MDHEN, CDR2 SYDVKM. This CDR3 has 16 residues. The CDR3 loop reads CASSLPGQGTGQPQHF. Here the CDR3 DNA reads TGTGCCAGCAGCCTCCCGGGACAGGGGACCGGTCAGCCCCAGCATTTT.

The chain uses TRBV7-9 and TRBJ2-2; the match to TRBD2 covers 8 bases. Trimming took 5 bases from V and 2 from J; bases not matched to a gene: 7. The CDR3 covers 16 residues. Germline CDR1 and CDR2: SEHNR and FQNEAQ (reference sequence). The CDR3 bases are TGTGCCAGCAGCCCTGGCCTAGCGGGTAACACCGGGGAGCTGTTTTTT. Amino acids: CASSPGLAGNTGELFF.

The chain recombines TRBV6-1 with TRBJ2-7; TRBD1 might be the D (5 bases). Germline V gene data show CDR1 as MNHNS and CDR2 as SASEGT. This CDR3 comprises 16 residues. V was cut by 1 base and J by 0 bases, with 13 bases left in between. The CDR3 DNA reads as TGTGCCAGCAGTGAAGGTGTGTTGGACATCTCCTACGAGCAGTACTTC. Encoded protein: CASSEGVLDISYEQYF.

This chain uses TRBV6-4 with TRBJ2-6, with TRBD1 as a possible D gene (5 bases). V was shortened by 3 bases and J by 0 bases, with 6 bases between the two germline ends. CDR1 is MRHNA, CDR2 SNTAGT, per germline. This CDR3 has 15 amino acids. CDR3: CASSEDSSGANVLTF. In DNA, the CDR3 is TGTGCCAGCAGTGAAGACAGCTCTGGGGCCAACGTCCTGACTTTC.